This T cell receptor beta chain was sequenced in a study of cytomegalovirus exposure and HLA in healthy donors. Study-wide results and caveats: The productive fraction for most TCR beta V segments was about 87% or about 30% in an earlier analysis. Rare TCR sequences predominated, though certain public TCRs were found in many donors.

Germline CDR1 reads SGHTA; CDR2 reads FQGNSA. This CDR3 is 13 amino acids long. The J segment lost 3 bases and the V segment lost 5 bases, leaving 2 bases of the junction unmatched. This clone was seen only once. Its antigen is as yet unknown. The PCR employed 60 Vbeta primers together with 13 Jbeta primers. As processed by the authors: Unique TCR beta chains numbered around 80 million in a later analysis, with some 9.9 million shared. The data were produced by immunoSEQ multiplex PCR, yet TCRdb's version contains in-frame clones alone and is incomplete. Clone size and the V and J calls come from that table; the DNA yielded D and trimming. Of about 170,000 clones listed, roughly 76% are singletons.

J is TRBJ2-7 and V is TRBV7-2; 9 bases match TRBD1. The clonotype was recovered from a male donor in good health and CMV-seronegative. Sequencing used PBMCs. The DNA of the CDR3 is TGTGCCAGCAGCCAGACAGGGGGCTACGAGCAGTACTTC. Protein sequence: CASSQTGGYEQYF.